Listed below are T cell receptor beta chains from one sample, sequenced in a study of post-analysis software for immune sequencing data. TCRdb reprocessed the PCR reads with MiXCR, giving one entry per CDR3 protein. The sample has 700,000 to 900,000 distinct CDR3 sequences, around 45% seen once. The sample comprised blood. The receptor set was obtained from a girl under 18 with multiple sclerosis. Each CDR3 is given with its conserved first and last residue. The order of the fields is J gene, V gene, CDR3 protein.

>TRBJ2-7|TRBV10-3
CAIRGTGNGSGTSYEQYF
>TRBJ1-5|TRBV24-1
CATSDRNREGKSNQPQHF
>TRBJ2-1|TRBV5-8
CASSDGAQPPNEQFF
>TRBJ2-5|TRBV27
CASRPLTGADETQYF
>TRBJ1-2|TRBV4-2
CASSQDPRGNGYTF
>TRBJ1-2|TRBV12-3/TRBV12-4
CASRPLGAEYGYTF
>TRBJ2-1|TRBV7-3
CASSLRRPLAGGYNEQFF
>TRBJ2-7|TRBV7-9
CASSPDRHPYEQYF
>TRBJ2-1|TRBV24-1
CATSRGLMSSYNEQFF
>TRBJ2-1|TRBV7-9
CASSLRQGYNEQFF
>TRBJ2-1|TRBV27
CASSRGDRDHNEQFF
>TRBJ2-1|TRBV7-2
CASSFLTSGLSYNEQFF
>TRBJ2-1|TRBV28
CASSSITSALSYNEQFF
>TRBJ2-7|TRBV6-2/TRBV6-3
CASSSFGSGYEQYF
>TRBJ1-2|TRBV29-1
CSVVDVLGYTF
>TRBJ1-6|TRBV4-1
CASSQGPGEDSPLHF
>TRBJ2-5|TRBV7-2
CASSSQTGVQETQYF
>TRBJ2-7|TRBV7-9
CASSLGTGPSYEQYF
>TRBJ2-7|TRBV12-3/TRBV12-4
CASSIPYPAYEQYF
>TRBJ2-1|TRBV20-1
CSVSDYNEQFF
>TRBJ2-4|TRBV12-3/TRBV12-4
CASSRSQGWGKNIQYF
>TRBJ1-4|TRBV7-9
CASSPSRAKENEKLFF
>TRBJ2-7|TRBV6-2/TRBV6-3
CASSYSMNLPSYEQYF
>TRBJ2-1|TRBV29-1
CSVVVASSYNEQFF
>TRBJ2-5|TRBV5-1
CASSLGGVLTEETQYF
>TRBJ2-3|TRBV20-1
CSASSPFSSTDTQYF
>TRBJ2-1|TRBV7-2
CASSSRTSGREQFF
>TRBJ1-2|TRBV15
CATSSLTGNYGYTF
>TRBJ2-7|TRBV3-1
CASSQATRGPYEQYF
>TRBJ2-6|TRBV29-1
CSVRPSGANVLTF
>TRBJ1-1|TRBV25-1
CASRDGSVLEAFF
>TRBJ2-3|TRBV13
CASSLVVPPGTDTQYF
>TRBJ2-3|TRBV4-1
CASSQEVGEGFTDTQYF
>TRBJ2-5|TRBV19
CASSISGTGLQYF
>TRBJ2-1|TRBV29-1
CSVEGGRGGSYNEQFF
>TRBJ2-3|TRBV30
CAWSGAPLDTQYF
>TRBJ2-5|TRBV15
CATSRQGANQETQYF
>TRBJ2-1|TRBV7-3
CASSLKASGSHNEQFF
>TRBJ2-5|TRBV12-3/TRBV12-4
CASSFWGAEAQYF
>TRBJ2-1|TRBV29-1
CSVEVVDEQFF
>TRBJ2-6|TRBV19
CASSLRGGLGANVLTF
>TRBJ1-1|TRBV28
CASRPPGTGLGEAFF
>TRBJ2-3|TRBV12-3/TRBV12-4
CASRIAGAPDTQYF
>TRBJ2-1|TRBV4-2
CASSQDVGTRSEQFF
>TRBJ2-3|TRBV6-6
CASSYIGTGFSDTQYF
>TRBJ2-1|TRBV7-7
CASSPTSGNEQFF
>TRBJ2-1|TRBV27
CASSQGARSYNEQFF
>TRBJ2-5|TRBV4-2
CAARTGGRETQYF